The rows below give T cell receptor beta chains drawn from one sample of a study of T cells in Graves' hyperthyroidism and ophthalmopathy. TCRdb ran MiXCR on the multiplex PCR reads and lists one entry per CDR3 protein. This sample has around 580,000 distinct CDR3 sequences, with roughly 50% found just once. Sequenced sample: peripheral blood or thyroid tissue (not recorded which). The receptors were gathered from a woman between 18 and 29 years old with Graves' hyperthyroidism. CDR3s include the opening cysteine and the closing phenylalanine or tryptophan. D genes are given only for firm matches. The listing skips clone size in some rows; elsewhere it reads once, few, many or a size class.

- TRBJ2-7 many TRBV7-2 TGTGCCAGCAGCTTTTTCCGTCGTTTTAGACAGAGCTACGAGCAGTACTTC CASSFFRRFRQSYEQYF
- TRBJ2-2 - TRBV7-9 TGTGCCAGCAGCTTACAGGGCAGGGACACCGGGGAGCTGTTTTTT CASSLQGRDTGELFF
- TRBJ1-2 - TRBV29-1 TGCAGCGCCGCGGACAGAGACCCAAGGCAGGGGAACTATGGCTACACCTTC CSAADRDPRQGNYGYTF
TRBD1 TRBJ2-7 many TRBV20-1 TGCAGTGCTAGAATGCTGGACAGGGGTCCTTACGAGCAGTACTTC CSARMLDRGPYEQYF
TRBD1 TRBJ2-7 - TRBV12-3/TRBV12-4 TGTGCCAGCAGTATGGACAGGAACTACGAGCAGTACTTC CASSMDRNYEQYF
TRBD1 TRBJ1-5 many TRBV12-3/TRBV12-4 TGTGCCAGCGGCCGGGACAGGGAACTTCAGCCCCAGCATTTT CASGRDRELQPQHF
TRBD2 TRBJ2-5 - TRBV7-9 TGTGCCAGCAGCCCAGGCCCCTCTGCGGGAGACGAGACCCAGTACTTC CASSPGPSAGDETQYF
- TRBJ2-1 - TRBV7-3 TGTGCCAGCAGCCATCCGGCGGAGAGCTCCTACAATGAGCAGTTCTTC CASSHPAESSYNEQFF
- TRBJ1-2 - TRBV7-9 TGTGCCAGCAGCCAAGACAGACATGGCTACACCTTC CASSQDRHGYTF
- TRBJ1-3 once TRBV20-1 TGCAGTGAAGGGAAGACGGCGGTGACGAGTGGTGGAAACACCATATATTTT CSEGKTAVTSGGNTIYF
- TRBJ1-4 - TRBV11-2 TGTGCCAGCAGCGATCGAGGGGTGGAAAAACTGTTTTTT CASSDRGVEKLFF
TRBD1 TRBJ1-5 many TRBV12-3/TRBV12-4 TGTGCCAGCAGCCAGACCCTGACAGGGTGGGATCAGCCCCAGCATTTT CASSQTLTGWDQPQHF
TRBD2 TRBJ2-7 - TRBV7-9 TGTGCCAGCAGCCCTAGCGGGAGGCTTTACGAGCAGTACTTC CASSPSGRLYEQYF
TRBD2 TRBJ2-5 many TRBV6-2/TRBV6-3 TGTGCCAGCAGTAATATAGCGGGAGGGGAGACCCAGTACTTC CASSNIAGGETQYF
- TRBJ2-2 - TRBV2 TGTGCCAGCAGTACTGGGTCTCACGGGGAGCTGTTTTTT CASSTGSHGELFF
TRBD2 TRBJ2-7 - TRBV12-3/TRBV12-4 TGTGCCAGCAGTTTAGCCCTCGGGACTAGCGGGTATGAGCAGTACTTC CASSLALGTSGYEQYF
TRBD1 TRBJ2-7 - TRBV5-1 TGCGCCAGCAGCTTCGAAGGGGGCCCCTACGAGCAGTACTTC CASSFEGGPYEQYF
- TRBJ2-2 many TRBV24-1 TGTGCCACCAGTGGAAACCGGGGTAACACCGGGGAGCTGTTTTTT CATSGNRGNTGELFF
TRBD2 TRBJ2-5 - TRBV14 TGTGCCAGCAGCCAAGCGGGAGGGGGGGGCCAAGAGACCCAGTACTTC CASSQAGGGGQETQYF
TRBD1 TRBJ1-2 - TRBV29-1 TGCAGCCGCGACAGGGCTGGCTATGGCTACACCTTC CSRDRAGYGYTF
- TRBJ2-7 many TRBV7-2 TGTGCCAGCAGCTTAGTCCTTACCATGGGCCACGAGCAGTACTTC CASSLVLTMGHEQYF
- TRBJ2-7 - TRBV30 TGTGCCTGGAGTGGGAGTTACGAGCAGTACTTC CAWSGSYEQYF
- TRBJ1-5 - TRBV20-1 TGCAGTGCTAGAAGGGGTAATAGCAATCAGCCCCAGCATTTT CSARRGNSNQPQHF
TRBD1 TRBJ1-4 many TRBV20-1 TGCAGTGCTAGGACCGCCGGACAGGGGCAGAATGAAAAACTGTTTTTT CSARTAGQGQNEKLFF
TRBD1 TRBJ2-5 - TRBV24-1 TGTGCCACCAGTGACCTAACAGGGGCTTCACAGGAGACCCAGTACTTC CATSDLTGASQETQYF
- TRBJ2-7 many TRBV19 TGTGCCAGTAGTCCGGCCCAAACCTACGAGCAGTACTTC CASSPAQTYEQYF
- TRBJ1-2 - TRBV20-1 TGCAGTGCTAAGGGGGGAAACGAGAGGACCTTC CSAKGGNERTF
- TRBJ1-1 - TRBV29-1 TGCAGCGTTGAGGGCGGGGTAGGCACTGAAGCTTTCTTT CSVEGGVGTEAFF
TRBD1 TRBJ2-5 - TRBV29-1 TGCAGCGGTGACAGGGGAAATCAGCCCCAGTACTTC CSGDRGNQPQYF
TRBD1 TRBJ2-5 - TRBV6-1 TGTGCCAGCAGGTGGACAGGGACCCAAGAGACCCAGTACTTC CASRWTGTQETQYF
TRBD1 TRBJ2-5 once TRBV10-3 TGTGCCATCAGTGGGATCCCGGGACAGGGACAAGAGACCCAGTACTTC CAISGIPGQGQETQYF
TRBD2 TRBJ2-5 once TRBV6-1 TGTGCCAGCAGTGGGACTAGCGGGAACACCGGGGAGACCCAGTACTTC CASSGTSGNTGETQYF
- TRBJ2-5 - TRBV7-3 TGTGCCAGCAGCCCGGGGCCGCAACAAGAGACCCAGTACTTC CASSPGPQQETQYF